Following are 27 T cell receptor beta chains from one sample sequenced in a study of shared clonotypes between healthy human individuals (TCRdb year 2020). CD8 naive samples were obtained by positive selection for CCR7 among CD45RO-negative cells, yielding a CD45RA+CCR7+ population from which TemRA cells were excluded. The library was produced with the immunoSEQ multiplex PCR assay. In its TCRdb copy, this immuneACCESS table keeps in-frame sequences only and misses some clones. Where compared with another copy, unresolved V genes explain less than half of these, and the others have no known cause. This sample has roughly 2.1 million clones in its table, and approximately 94% of those were observed once. The top ten constitute under 2% of the sample. The sample comprised naive CD8+ T cells from PBMCs. The sample's cell subset or site label, in plain terms: CD45RA+CCR7+. The receptors here all came from a man between 18 and 29 years old in good health. Some clones in this sample may be carry-over from other donors' samples.

This chain links TRBV28 with TRBJ2-1, with TRBD2 matching 7 bases. Germline V gene lookup returns CDR1 MDHEN and CDR2 SYDVKM. The CDR3 spans 14 residues. Trimming removed 7 bases from V and 5 bases from J; junction bases left unmatched: 8. The CDR3 is CASNTRDYNNEQFF. CDR3 coding DNA: TGTGCCAGCAACACCCGGGACTATAACAATGAGCAGTTCTTC.

The chain joins TRBV27 to TRBJ2-7, with D perhaps matching TRBD1 (5 bases). Trimming shortened V by 6 bases and J by 2 bases, and 17 bases separated the two germline ends. The CDR3 extends over 15 amino acids. Germline CDR1 is MNHEY and CDR2 is SMNVEV (reference sequence). CDR3 protein: CASRPLGPAPYEQYF. For the CDR3, the DNA is TGTGCCAGCAGACCCCTGGGGCCGGCCCCCTACGAGCAGTACTTC.

The count of this clone is one. J is TRBJ1-1 and V is TRBV28; possible D gene TRBD1, 6 bases. The CDR3 is made up of 15 amino acids. Trimming took 5 bases from V and 6 from J, leaving 19 bases between them. The germline gives CDR1 MDHEN, CDR2 SYDVKM. CDR3 residues: CASSPYLGGTAEAFF. As DNA, the CDR3 is TGTGCCAGCAGTCCTTATCTGGGGGGCACCGCTGAAGCTTTCTTT.

The gene calls are TRBV28 and TRBJ2-3, with TRBD1 matching 7 bases. The V segment lost 5 bases and the J segment 2 bases; nucleotides outside the gene matches: 1. The CDR3 is 13 amino acids. The germline CDR1 and CDR2 sequences are MDHEN and SYDVKM. The CDR3 nucleotides are TGTGCCAGCAGTGGGACAGACACAGATACGCAGTATTTT. It specifies CASSGTDTDTQYF.

The V call is TRBV28, the J call TRBJ1-2; D ambiguous. Germline CDR1 reads MDHEN; CDR2 reads SYDVKM. This CDR3 spans 13 amino acids. Trimming removed 10 bases at V and 4 bases at J, with 16 bases between. CDR3 amino acids: CATREDALYGYTF. The CDR3 nucleotides are TGTGCCACCCGCGAGGACGCCCTCTATGGCTACACCTTC.

The chain joins TRBV6-1 to TRBJ1-4; D is undetermined. V was clipped by 0 bases and J by 2 bases, with 10 bases between them. The germline gives CDR1 MNHNS, CDR2 SASEGT. This CDR3 has 16 amino acids. CDR3 nucleotides: TGTGCCAGCAGTGAAGCGTCGGAGGGCACTAATGAAAAACTGTTTTTT. The encoded protein is CASSEASEGTNEKLFF.

The chain combines TRBV27 with TRBJ1-2, with D possibly TRBD1 on 5 matching bases. Trimming removed 3 bases at V and 7 bases at J, with 15 bases between. This CDR3 spans 14 amino acids. The germline V gene encodes CDR1 MNHEY and CDR2 SMNVEV (reference sequence). The CDR3 DNA reads as TGTGCCAGCAGTTTTAGGGTAGGGGTACCTGGCTACACCTTC. Translated: CASSFRVGVPGYTF.

Details on this clone: In the same sample, other DNA sequences code for this CDR3. The rearrangement joins TRBV4-1 to TRBJ2-7; unclear D gene. The length of the CDR3 is 14 residues. V was cut by 4 bases and J by 0 bases, with 10 bases left in between. Germline-derived CDR1 and CDR2 are MGHRA and YSYEKL. As DNA, the CDR3 is TGCGCCAGCAGCCCTTCCGGGTCCTCCTACGAGCAGTACTTC. Encoded protein: CASSPSGSSYEQYF.

This clone appeared a single time. This rearrangement joins TRBV5-4 to TRBJ2-7, with no clear D. Germline assignment: CDR1 SGHNT and CDR2 YYREEE (reference sequence). CDR3 length: 12 residues. The germline V and J ends were trimmed by 6 bases and 1 base, with 8 bases remaining between them. The DNA for the CDR3 is TGTGCCAGCACCGGTGGTTCCTACGAGCAGTACTTC. Protein sequence: CASTGGSYEQYF. Filled out from reference TRBV5-4 and TRBJ2-7, the complete variable domain reads ETGVTQSPTHLIKTRGQQVTLRCSSQSGHNTVSWYQQALGQGPQFIFQYYREEENGRGNFPPRFSGLQFPNYSSELNVNALELDDSALYLCASTGGSYEQYFGPGTRLTVT.

As for this clone: Other DNA sequences in this specimen translate into the identical CDR3. The chain joins TRBV5-1 to TRBJ2-7, with unresolved D. Germline lookup yields CDR1 SGHRS and CDR2 YFSETQ. The CDR3 is 12 amino acids. Deletions cut 2 bases from V and 5 bases from J, with 8 bases between. CDR3 amino acids: CASSLQGNEQYF. CDR3 in DNA: TGCGCCAGCAGCTTACAAGGAAACGAGCAGTACTTC.

The CDR3 bases are TGTGCCAGACGAACCGGGGAGCTGTTTTTT. It yields the protein CARRTGELFF. V usage is TRBV5-3 and J usage is TRBJ2-2; D unresolved. TRBV5-3 is an ORF, and what it does is uncertain. Trimming took off 7 bases at V and 5 bases at J, with 3 bases between the two ends. The CDR3 runs 10 residues.

This clone has just one count. The rearrangement links TRBV11-2 to TRBJ2-7, with 9 bases fitting TRBD1. After removal of 1 base from V and 1 base from J, the junction contained 2 bases not matched to a gene. The germline V gene has CDR1 SGHAT and CDR2 FQNNGV. This CDR3 contains 15 residues. The CDR3 protein is CASSLVGTGSYEQYF. In DNA form, the CDR3 reads TGTGCCAGCAGCTTAGTCGGGACAGGGTCCTACGAGCAGTACTTC. Using reference TRBV11-2 and TRBJ2-7 for the parts outside the CDR3, the full variable domain is EAGVAQSPRYKIIEKRQSVAFWCNPISGHATLYWYQQILGQGPKLLIQFQNNGVVDDSQLPKDRFSAERLKGVDSTLKIQPAKLEDSAVYLCASSLVGTGSYEQYFGPGTRLTVT.

The chain carries TRBV5-1 and TRBJ2-1; 7 positions agree with TRBD2. The CDR3 totals 14 residues. Germline loops: CDR1 SGHRS, CDR2 YFSETQ. Germline trimming cut 0 bases from V and 6 bases from J; bases unmatched to any gene: 3. Here the CDR3 reads CASSLAGTINEQFF. The CDR3 DNA is TGCGCCAGCAGCTTGGCCGGGACTATCAATGAGCAGTTCTTC. Drawing the rest from reference TRBV5-1 and TRBJ2-1, the complete variable domain is KAGVTQTPRYLIKTRGQQVTLSCSPISGHRSVSWYQQTPGQGLQFLFEYFSETQRNKGNFPGRFSGRQFSNSRSEMNVSTLELGDSALYLCASSLAGTINEQFFGPGTRLTVL.

The chain carries TRBV4-1 and TRBJ2-7; no reliable D call. Germline V gene lookup returns CDR1 MGHRA and CDR2 YSYEKL. V was trimmed by 0 bases and J by 5 bases, leaving 20 bases between them. This CDR3 region has 17 residues. DNA of the CDR3: TGCGCCAGCAGCCAAGATGAATCCCACTACGAGCTGAACGAGCAGTACTTC. It translates to CASSQDESHYELNEQYF.

The chain employs TRBV7-3 and TRBJ1-2; 7 bases agree with TRBD1. The CDR3 loop spans 18 amino acids. V lost 5 bases to trimming and J lost 1 base; unmatched junction nucleotides: 16. Germline CDR1 is SGHTA and CDR2 is FQGTGA. In DNA form, the CDR3 reads TGTGCCAGCAGCCGCCCCGGGACAGTCCCCCCCCTTAACTATGGCTACACCTTC. It encodes CASSRPGTVPPLNYGYTF.

The V and J genes are TRBV7-9 and TRBJ2-1, with no clear D. This CDR3 is 14 amino acids long. Trimming took 1 base from V and 7 from J, leaving 11 bases between them. From germline, CDR1 is SEHNR and CDR2 FQNEAQ (reference sequence). As DNA, the CDR3 is TGTGCCAGCAGCTTAGACGTAGAAAGGAATGAGCAGTTCTTC. Amino acids: CASSLDVERNEQFF.

The V call is TRBV2, the J call TRBJ1-4; 9 nucleotides match TRBD1. In germline, CDR1 is SNHLY, CDR2 FYNNEI. Trimming took 5 bases from V and 2 from J; bases not matched to a gene: 3. CDR3 size: 15 residues. CDR3 in DNA: TGTGCCAGCAGTCTTACAGGGGGCACTAATGAAAAACTGTTTTTT. Residues: CASSLTGGTNEKLFF.

Details on this clone: Other nucleotide sequences in the sample specify the same CDR3. The chain couples TRBV6-5 to TRBJ1-1, with a weak D call TRBD1 (5 bases). The CDR3 has 14 amino acids. Germline V gene data show CDR1 as MNHEY and CDR2 as SVGAGI. V was trimmed by 2 bases and J by 0 bases, leaving 7 bases between them. The DNA for the CDR3 is TGTGCCAGCAGTTACAGGGGAGTGAACACTGAAGCTTTCTTT. Its translation: CASSYRGVNTEAFF.

The J gene is TRBJ2-3, the V gene TRBV4-3; TRBD1 aligns across 11 bases. The germline gives CDR1 LGHNA, CDR2 YSLEER. The CDR3 extends over 18 amino acids. Germline trimming cut 3 bases from V and 2 bases from J; bases unmatched to any gene: 10. The CDR3 here is CASSQDRGPRSYTDTQYF. In DNA, the CDR3 is TGCGCCAGCAGCCAGGACAGGGGGCCCCGAAGCTACACAGATACGCAGTATTTT.

The CDR3 protein is CASRAGGPSLYEQYF. In DNA, the CDR3 is TGTGCCAGCAGGGCAGGGGGCCCCTCTCTCTACGAGCAGTACTTC. This sequence joins TRBV28 and TRBJ2-7; 8 nucleotides match TRBD1. CDR3 length: 15 residues. V gave up 6 bases and J gave up 3 bases; unmatched junction bases: 10. CDR1 is MDHEN and CDR2 is SYDVKM in the germline V gene.

In this sample, this clone turned up once. The sample holds other DNA sequences that translate to the same CDR3. The J gene is TRBJ2-7, the V gene TRBV9; tentative D call: TRBD2 (6 bases). Trimming took 0 bases from V and 6 from J, leaving 10 bases between them. The CDR3 sequence is 13 residues long. Germline CDR1 SGDLS, CDR2 YYNGEE. This CDR3 reads CASSVGRAGEQYF. In DNA, the CDR3 is TGTGCCAGCAGCGTAGGGAGGGCCGGCGAGCAGTACTTC.

V and J are TRBV28 and TRBJ1-5; perhaps TRBD1 as D (5 bases). CDR1 is MDHEN, CDR2 SYDVKM, per germline. V lost 7 bases to trimming and J lost 2 bases, with 12 bases between them. The CDR3 totals 14 residues. The CDR3 DNA reads TGTGCCAGCACCCTCGTGGGGGGCAATCAGCCCCAGCATTTT. Its translation: CASTLVGGNQPQHF.

With regard to this clone: This CDR3 is also generated by other DNA sequences in the sample. The CDR3 coding sequence is TGTGCCAGCAGCTTAGGAGGGGGGAACACTGAAGCTTTCTTT. This encodes CASSLGGGNTEAFF. J is TRBJ1-1 and V is TRBV7-9, with D possibly TRBD1 on 6 matching bases. The CDR3 is 14 amino acids. V was trimmed by 1 base and J by 1 base, leaving 7 bases between them. Germline loops: CDR1 SEHNR, CDR2 FQNEAQ (reference sequence).

This chain uses TRBV30 with TRBJ1-6; D ambiguous. Germline CDR1 and CDR2: GTSNPN and SVGIG (reference sequence). The CDR3 extends over 14 amino acids. Trimming cost V 2 bases and J 9 bases, with 14 bases left between them. In nucleotides, the CDR3 is TGTGCCTGGAGTACTACCCCCCTGATTTCACCCCTCCACTTT. Translated: CAWSTTPLISPLHF.

For this clone: This CDR3 is also generated by other DNA sequences in the sample. The chain combines TRBV29-1 with TRBJ1-2, with D unresolved. CDR3 length: 12 residues. V was cut by 5 bases and J by 3 bases, with 10 bases left in between. The germline gives CDR1 SQVTM, CDR2 ANQGSEA. The CDR3 loop reads CSVSGLDYGYTF. The CDR3 nucleotides read TGCAGCGTTTCAGGTCTGGACTATGGCTACACCTTC.

This clone is a singleton in its sample. The sample holds other DNA sequences that translate to the same CDR3. Here the CDR3 reads CASSPRDRSYEQYF. CDR3 nucleotides: TGTGCCAGCAGCCCCCGGGACAGATCCTACGAGCAGTACTTC. V usage is TRBV7-9 and J usage is TRBJ2-7; 7 nucleotides match TRBD1. CDR1 is SEHNR, CDR2 FQNEAQ, per germline (reference sequence). V gave up 5 bases and J gave up 1 base; unmatched junction bases: 5. This CDR3 contains 14 residues.

In DNA, the CDR3 is TGTGCCAGCAGCTTGCGAAGGCGGGAGGGTTGGGTTGAGACCCAGTACTTC. This codes for CASSLRRREGWVETQYF. The chain uses TRBV5-6 and TRBJ2-5, with TRBD2 matching over 9 bases. The CDR3 consists of 17 residues. Germline lookup yields CDR1 SGHDT and CDR2 YYEEEE. Trimming took 1 base from V and 5 from J; bases not matched to a gene: 12.